The 19 T cell receptor beta chains below were found in one sample sequenced in a study of regulatory T cells in long-lasting Graves disease. The time point here: persistent/refractory GD, antithyroid drugs over 5 years with positive TRAb. Making the TCR library involved RNA that had been extracted from PBMCs. Building the TCR beta libraries relied on iRepertoire HTBI primers, and CDR3 regions underwent Arm-PCR. TCRdb recomputed calls from the multiplex PCR reads with MiXCR, one row per CDR3 protein. This table has 400,000 or so distinct CDR3 sequences, roughly 20% appearing once. This specimen was peripheral blood mononuclear cells (PBMCs), taken when the disease was refractory, from a patient treated with antithyroid drugs. Receptor source: a female donor with Graves disease.

J is TRBJ2-7 and V is TRBV3-1; D is undetermined. Trimming shortened V by 6 bases and J by 9 bases, and 27 bases separated the two germline ends. The CDR3 runs 16 residues. CDR1 and CDR2 (germline): LGHDT, YNNKEL (reference sequence). This CDR3 is CASSEIVLGSLGGQYF. In DNA, the CDR3 is TGTGCCAGCAGTGAGATCGTTTTGGGTAGCCTCGGCGGGCAGTACTTC.

The CDR3, as DNA: TGTGCCAGCAGCTTAGGAGGGGTAGCGAGGGGGGCAGGTGATGAGCAGTTCTTC. This sequence encodes CASSLGGVARGAGDEQFF. The V gene is TRBV11-2, the J gene TRBJ2-5; the D gene could be TRBD1 or TRBD2 (6 bases each). TRBJ2-1 matches the DNA end more closely, so the J call is doubtful. This CDR3 region has 18 residues. Germline assignment: CDR1 SGHAT and CDR2 FQNNGV.

There are a few counts of this clonotype. The chain uses TRBV18 and TRBJ2-7, with no clear D. The CDR3 has 13 amino acids. CDR1 and CDR2 (germline): KGHSH, LQKENI. V was pared by 0 bases and J by 5 bases, with 8 bases between. CDR3 bases: TGTGCCAGCTCACCACCGGATGGGCACGAGCAGTACTTC. Its translation: CASSPPDGHEQYF.

The chain recombines TRBV6-2 or TRBV6-3 with TRBJ2-7, with D tentatively TRBD1 or TRBD2 (5 bases each). This CDR3 has 13 residues. The ends were cut back, 2 bases at V and 6 bases at J, with 11 bases in the middle. The germline V gene encodes CDR1 MNHEY and CDR2 SVGEGT. DNA for the CDR3: TGTGCCAGCAGTTACCCGCCTGGGGGCGAGCAGTACTTC. Translating it yields CASSYPPGGEQYF.

This clonotype occurred a few times. The chain recombines TRBV2 with TRBJ2-6, with 7 nucleotides matching TRBD1. V dropped 7 bases and J dropped 2; count of bases not matched to a gene: 11. CDR1 is SNHLY and CDR2 is FYNNEI in the germline V gene. The CDR3 is made up of 17 amino acids. In nucleotides, the CDR3 is TGTGCCAGCACGGGACAGTTAACTCTCGCTGGGGCCAACGTCCTGACTTTC. This translates into CASTGQLTLAGANVLTF.

This clonotype turned up a few times. It is likely a read error, because the conserved phenylalanine at the end of the CDR3 is missing. V is TRBV20-1 and J is TRBJ1-1; no reliable D call. The germline gives CDR1 DFQATT, CDR2 SNEGSKA (reference sequence). CDR3 length: 14 amino acids. The CDR3 protein is CSALGSLMNTEAFL. As DNA, the CDR3 is TGCAGCGCCTTGGGCTCACTTATGAACACTGAAGCTTTCCTT.

This clonotype was seen many times. The rearrangement uses TRBV12-3 or TRBV12-4 and TRBJ1-1; TRBD1 aligns across 7 bases. The V gene end was trimmed by 3 bases and the J gene end by 4 bases; junction bases not matched to a gene: 8. The CDR3 is 15 amino acids. The CDR3 sequence: CASSFEPTGATEAFF. The CDR3 bases are TGTGCCAGCAGTTTTGAACCCACAGGGGCCACTGAAGCTTTCTTT.

This clonotype was seen at least ten times. V and J are TRBV7-2 and TRBJ2-4; the D is unclear. The CDR3 loop spans 13 amino acids. Per the germline V gene, CDR1 is SGHTA and CDR2 is FQGNSA. V lost 4 bases and J 0 bases, leaving 4 bases between the germline ends. CDR3 sequence reads: CASSSGAKNIQYF. DNA of the CDR3: TGTGCCAGCAGCTCGGGAGCCAAAAACATTCAGTACTTC.

This clonotype was detected ten times or more. This chain uses TRBV6-5 with TRBJ2-6; 8 bases fit TRBD1. V was clipped by 1 base and J by 0 bases; unmatched bases: 8. Germline V gene lookup returns CDR1 MNHEY and CDR2 SVGAGI. The CDR3 runs to 19 residues. This CDR3 reads CASSYWGGTGLSGANVLTF. CDR3 sequence (DNA): TGTGCCAGCAGTTACTGGGGCGGGACAGGACTCTCTGGGGCCAACGTCCTGACTTTC.

The sample holds many counts of this clonotype. The genes are TRBV6-5 and TRBJ1-1; tentative D call: TRBD1 (5 bases). Between the trimmed V and J ends, which lost 2 bases and 7 bases, there was a span of 11 bases. CDR1 is MNHEY and CDR2 is SVGAGI in the germline V gene. CDR3 size: 13 residues. The CDR3 region is CASSYTAGFEAFF. The DNA for the CDR3 is TGTGCCAGCAGTTACACGGCAGGGTTTGAAGCTTTCTTT.

This clonotype occurred many times. The chain employs TRBV2 and TRBJ2-7; TRBD1 matches at 10 bases. The CDR3 runs to 13 residues. Trimming removed 8 bases from V and 2 bases from J; junction bases left unmatched: 3. Germline lookup yields CDR1 SNHLY and CDR2 FYNNEI. The CDR3 DNA is TGTGCCAGCGGGGACAGGGGACCCTACGAGCAGTACTTC. Translation: CASGDRGPYEQYF. Using reference TRBV2 and TRBJ2-7 for the parts outside the CDR3, the full variable domain is EPEVTQTPSHQVTQMGQEVILRCVPISNHLYFYWYRQILGQKVEFLVSFYNNEISEKSEIFDDQFSVERPDGSNFTLKIRSTKLEDSAMYFCASGDRGPYEQYFGPGTRLTVT.

The chain employs TRBV20-1 and TRBJ2-1; D perhaps matches TRBD2 (5 bases). The length of the CDR3 is 15 residues. The germline V gene encodes CDR1 DFQATT and CDR2 SNEGSKA (reference sequence). V lost 2 bases, J lost 0 bases, and 11 bases lay in between. CDR3 sequence reads: CSARNLANSYNEQFF. In nucleotides, the CDR3 is TGCAGTGCTAGAAATCTAGCAAACTCCTACAATGAGCAGTTCTTC.

This clonotype has just a few counts. The chain uses TRBV9 and TRBJ2-5; no clear D gene. Germline CDR1 SGDLS, CDR2 YYNGEE. The CDR3 loop spans 15 amino acids. Trimming stripped 0 bases from V and 1 base from J, with 10 bases between. The CDR3 here is CASSVGGMSQETQYF. The CDR3 DNA follows: TGTGCCAGCAGCGTAGGGGGAATGTCCCAAGAGACCCAGTACTTC.

This clonotype came up a few times. This chain joins TRBV7-9 and TRBJ1-2; D is unclear. Germline V lookup: CDR1 SEHNR, CDR2 FQNEAQ (reference sequence). This CDR3 has 13 amino acids. Trimming removed 4 bases at V and 6 bases at J, with 12 bases between. CDR3 region: CASSSRADDGYTF. The CDR3 DNA sequence: TGTGCCAGCAGCTCACGGGCAGATGATGGCTACACCTTC. The full variable domain, its missing parts supplied by reference TRBV7-9 and TRBJ1-2, is DTGVSQNPRHKITKRGQNVTFRCDPISEHNRLYWYRQTLGQGPEFLTYFQNEAQLEKSRLLSDRFSAERPKGSFSTLEIQRTEQGDSAMYLCASSSRADDGYTFGSGTRLTVV.

This clonotype was recorded a few times. The V and J genes are TRBV14 and TRBJ2-5; D uncertain. Trimming left V 0 bases short and J 2 bases short, with 10 bases between. Germline V CDR1 and CDR2: SGHDN, FVKESK. The CDR3 has 15 residues. The CDR3 sequence is CASSQDLTLQETQYF. DNA for the CDR3: TGTGCCAGCAGCCAAGATTTGACATTACAAGAGACCCAGTACTTC.

This clonotype was found once. The rearrangement joins TRBV7-3 to TRBJ2-5, with 7 bases matching TRBD1. J lost 5 bases, V lost 2 bases, and 8 bases had no gene match. Germline assignment: CDR1 SGHTA and CDR2 FQGTGA. There are 15 residues in the CDR3. The DNA for the CDR3 is TGTGCCAGCAGCTTAGTGTCAGGGGGTTTGGAGACCCAGTACTTC. It translates to CASSLVSGGLETQYF.

This clonotype was recorded at least ten times. This chain uses TRBV5-4 with TRBJ2-2; perhaps TRBD2 as D (5 bases). Looked up from germline, CDR1 is SGHNT and CDR2 is YYREEE (reference sequence). The CDR3 consists of 15 residues. The germline V and J ends were trimmed by 0 bases and 2 bases, with 8 bases remaining between them. This CDR3 is CASSLELANTGELFF. CDR3 coding DNA: TGTGCCAGCAGCTTGGAGCTAGCCAACACCGGGGAGCTGTTTTTT.

In its sample, this clonotype was seen many times. This sequence joins TRBV11-2 and TRBJ2-5, with D possibly matching TRBD2 (6 bases). The CDR3 contains 15 residues. Germline CDR1 and CDR2: SGHAT and FQNNGV. Trimming took 1 base from V and 2 from J, leaving 11 bases between them. The CDR3 loop reads CASSLGRREQETQYF. CDR3 DNA: TGTGCCAGCAGCTTAGGACGGCGGGAACAAGAGACCCAGTACTTC. Looking up the rest from reference TRBV11-2 and TRBJ2-5 gives the full variable domain: EAGVAQSPRYKIIEKRQSVAFWCNPISGHATLYWYQQILGQGPKLLIQFQNNGVVDDSQLPKDRFSAERLKGVDSTLKIQPAKLEDSAVYLCASSLGRREQETQYFGPGTRLLVL.

This clonotype was recorded many times. V gene TRBV6-1 combines with J gene TRBJ1-2; D might be TRBD1 (6 bases). The CDR3 spans 15 residues. From germline, CDR1 is MNHNS and CDR2 SASEGT. V was cut by 8 bases and J by 4 bases, with 20 bases left in between. The CDR3 nucleotides read TGTGCCAGCGCGTCCACAGGGACCTCGGGCTATGGCTACACCTTC. This codes for CASASTGTSGYGYTF.